These T cell receptor beta chains were read from a single sample in a study of blood T cell repertoires in COVID-19. Generated by immunoSEQ multiplex PCR, the TCRdb table keeps only in-frame clones and is missing some. The top ten hold about 0.65% of the sample, which has around 250,000 clones, 70% to 90% seen once. The source material was peripheral blood. The receptors come from a human donor in a cohort sampled during active COVID-19. Each CDR3 is given with its conserved first and last residue. A D gene is named only where the DNA matches it firmly. Rows give clone size only sometimes, using once, few, many, or a class for an expanded clone.

j_call v_call cdr3_length clone_size d_call cdr3_aa cdr3_nt
TRBJ2-7 TRBV6-5 14 - TRBD2 CASRGGLGSYEQYF TGTGCCAGCAGGGGGGGACTAGGCTCCTACGAGCAGTACTTC
TRBJ1-1 TRBV18 20 few TRBD1 CASSPRTGQGASLPNTEAFF TGTGCCAGCTCACCAAGAACAGGACAGGGGGCCAGCCTTCCGAACACTGAAGCTTTCTTT
TRBJ2-6 TRBV5-1 19 - TRBD1 CASSRPPGQGASGANVLTF TGCGCCAGCAGCCGACCACCGGGACAGGGGGCTTCTGGGGCCAACGTCCTGACTTTC
TRBJ2-7 TRBV18 17 once TRBD1 CASSPPEWDRGQGEQYF TGTGCCAGCTCACCACCAGAATGGGACAGGGGGCAGGGCGAGCAGTACTTC
TRBJ1-1 TRBV19 14 - - CASSLFAVGTEAFF TGTGCCAGTAGTTTATTCGCGGTTGGAACTGAAGCTTTCTTT
TRBJ1-6 TRBV19 17 - TRBD1 CASSRLQGASYNSPLHF TGTGCCAGTAGTCGATTACAGGGGGCGTCCTATAATTCACCCCTCCACTTT
TRBJ1-4 TRBV7-9 14 once TRBD1 CASSSGQGNEKLFF TGTGCCAGCAGCTCCGGACAGGGGAATGAAAAACTGTTTTTT
TRBJ1-1 TRBV2 15 - TRBD1 CASSRDRASPGEAFF TGTGCCAGCAGCCGGGACAGGGCCTCTCCAGGTGAAGCTTTCTTT
TRBJ1-1 TRBV9 17 - TRBD1 CASSVGGQGVRDTEAFF TGTGCCAGCAGCGTAGGGGGACAGGGGGTACGGGACACTGAAGCTTTCTTT
TRBJ1-5 TRBV27 19 - TRBD1 CASSLLGQGPSYSNQPQHF TGTGCCAGCAGTTTATTGGGACAGGGCCCTTCTTATAGCAATCAGCCCCAGCATTTT
TRBJ2-1 TRBV7-2 12 once - CASSRKLNEQFF TGTGCCAGCAGCCGTAAGCTCAATGAGCAGTTCTTC
TRBJ1-1 TRBV14 14 - - CASSQVSLNTEAFF TGTGCCAGCAGCCAAGTGTCACTTAACACTGAAGCTTTCTTT
TRBJ2-7 TRBV7-6 15 - - CASSLGIVLAPQTYF TGTGCCAGCAGCTTAGGTATCGTCCTAGCGCCACAGACGTACTTC
TRBJ1-1 TRBV9 14 - - CASSPSLGDTEAFF TGTGCCAGCAGCCCATCGCTCGGGGACACTGAAGCTTTCTTT
TRBJ2-7 TRBV6-5 13 - TRBD1 CASSRGQHYEQYF TGTGCCAGCAGCCGGGGACAGCACTACGAGCAGTACTTC
TRBJ2-7 TRBV6-2/TRBV6-3 15 - TRBD1 CASSSGQGATYEQYF TGTGCCAGCAGTTCCGGACAGGGTGCTACCTACGAGCAGTACTTC
TRBJ2-7 TRBV4-3 13 - - CASSSRVSYEQYF TGCGCCAGCAGCTCCAGGGTTTCCTACGAGCAGTACTTC
TRBJ2-5 TRBV29-1 13 - TRBD2 CSSRPGGLGTQYF TGCAGCTCTCGGCCCGGGGGGTTAGGGACCCAGTACTTC
TRBJ2-7 TRBV19 16 - TRBD1 CASSTAPGQGPYEQYF TGTGCCAGTAGTACAGCTCCGGGACAGGGTCCCTACGAGCAGTACTTC
TRBJ1-5 TRBV28 14 - - CASSSPPPQQPQHF TGTGCCAGCAGTTCCCCCCCGCCGCAGCAGCCCCAGCATTTT
TRBJ1-5 TRBV19 13 - TRBD1 CASRTGSNQPQHF TGTGCCAGCAGGACAGGGAGCAATCAGCCCCAGCATTTT
TRBJ1-3 TRBV7-9 15 - TRBD1 CASSVTGDSGNTIYF TGTGCCAGCAGCGTTACAGGGGACTCTGGAAACACCATATATTTT
TRBJ1-5 TRBV10-3 16 - - CAISEFFRQDNQPQHF TGTGCCATCAGTGAGTTTTTTCGACAGGACAATCAGCCCCAGCATTTT
TRBJ2-2 TRBV4-1 16 - - CASSPGTLASTGELFF TGCGCCAGCAGCCCCGGGACTCTAGCGTCGACCGGGGAGCTGTTTTTT
TRBJ2-1 TRBV28 19 - TRBD2 CASSTHRLAEVLTHNEQFF TGTGCCAGCAGTACCCACAGACTAGCGGAGGTTCTAACACACAATGAGCAGTTCTTC
TRBJ2-7 TRBV15 16 - - CATSRDKTPGSYEQYF TGTGCCACCAGCAGAGATAAGACTCCCGGCTCCTACGAGCAGTACTTC
TRBJ1-2 TRBV11-2 15 - TRBD1 CASSPGPGQGGGYTF TGTGCCAGCAGCCCAGGCCCGGGACAGGGAGGTGGCTACACCTTC
TRBJ2-7 TRBV7-9 15 once TRBD1 CASSPTGDASYEQYF TGTGCCAGCAGTCCTACAGGGGATGCATCCTACGAGCAGTACTTC
TRBJ1-5 TRBV28 16 - - CASRSQGGGSNQPQHF TGTGCCAGCAGATCCCAGGGCGGGGGAAGCAATCAGCCCCAGCATTTT